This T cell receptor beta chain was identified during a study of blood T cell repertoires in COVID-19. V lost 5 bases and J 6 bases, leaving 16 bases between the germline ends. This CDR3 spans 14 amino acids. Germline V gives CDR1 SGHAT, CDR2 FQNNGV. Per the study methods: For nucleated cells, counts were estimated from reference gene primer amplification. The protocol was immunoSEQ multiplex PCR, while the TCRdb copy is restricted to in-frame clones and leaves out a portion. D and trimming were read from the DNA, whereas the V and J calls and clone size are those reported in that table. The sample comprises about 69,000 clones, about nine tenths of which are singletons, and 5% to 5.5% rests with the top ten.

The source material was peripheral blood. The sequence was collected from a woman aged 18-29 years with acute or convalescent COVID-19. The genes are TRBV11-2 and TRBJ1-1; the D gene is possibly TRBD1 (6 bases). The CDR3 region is CASSPWTDRAEAFF. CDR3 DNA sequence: TGTGCCAGCAGCCCATGGACAGATCGTGCTGAAGCTTTCTTT. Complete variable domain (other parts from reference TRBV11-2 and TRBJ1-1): EAGVAQSPRYKIIEKRQSVAFWCNPISGHATLYWYQQILGQGPKLLIQFQNNGVVDDSQLPKDRFSAERLKGVDSTLKIQPAKLEDSAVYLCASSPWTDRAEAFFGQGTRLTVV.